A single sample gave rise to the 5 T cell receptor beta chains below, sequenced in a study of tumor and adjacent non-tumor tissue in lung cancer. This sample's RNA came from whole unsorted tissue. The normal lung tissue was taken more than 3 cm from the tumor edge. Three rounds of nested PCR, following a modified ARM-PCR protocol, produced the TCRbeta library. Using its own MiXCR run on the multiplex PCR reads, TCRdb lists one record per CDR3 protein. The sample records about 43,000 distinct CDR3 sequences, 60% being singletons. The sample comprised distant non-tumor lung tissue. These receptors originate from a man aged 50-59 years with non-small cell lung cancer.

CDR3 region: CANSTSGTSYEQYF. In nucleotides, the CDR3 is TGTGCCAATAGTACTAGTGGAACTTCCTACGAGCAGTACTTC. The chain combines TRBV6-1 with TRBJ2-7; the D gene is possibly TRBD2 (5 bases). Trimming left V 10 bases short and J 1 base short, with 17 bases between. Germline CDR1 MNHNS, CDR2 SASEGT. The CDR3 covers 14 residues.

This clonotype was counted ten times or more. The CDR3 reads CASSRGQDNEKLFF. CDR3 DNA: TGTGCCAGCAGTAGAGGTCAAGATAATGAAAAACTGTTTTTT. The rearrangement links TRBV6-1 to TRBJ1-4; D unresolved. Looked up from germline, CDR1 is MNHNS and CDR2 is SASEGT. V was shortened by 5 bases and J by 4 bases, with 11 bases between the two germline ends. The CDR3 totals 14 residues.

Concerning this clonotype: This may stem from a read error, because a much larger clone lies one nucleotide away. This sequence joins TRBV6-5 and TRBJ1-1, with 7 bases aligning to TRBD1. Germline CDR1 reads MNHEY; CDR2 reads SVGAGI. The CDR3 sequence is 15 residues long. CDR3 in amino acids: CASSYAGQENTVAFF. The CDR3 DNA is TGTGCCAGCAGTTACGCCGGACAGGAGAACACTGTAGCTTTCTTT.

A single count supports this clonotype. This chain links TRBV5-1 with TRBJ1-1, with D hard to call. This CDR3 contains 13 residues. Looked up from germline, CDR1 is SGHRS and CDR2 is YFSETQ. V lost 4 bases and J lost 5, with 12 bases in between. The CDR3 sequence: CASSGHGGTEAFF. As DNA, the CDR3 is TGCGCCAGCAGCGGTCATGGTGGGACTGAAGCTTTCTTT. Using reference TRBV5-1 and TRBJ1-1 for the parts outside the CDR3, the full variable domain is KAGVTQTPRYLIKTRGQQVTLSCSPISGHRSVSWYQQTPGQGLQFLFEYFSETQRNKGNFPGRFSGRQFSNSRSEMNVSTLELGDSALYLCASSGHGGTEAFFGQGTRLTVV.

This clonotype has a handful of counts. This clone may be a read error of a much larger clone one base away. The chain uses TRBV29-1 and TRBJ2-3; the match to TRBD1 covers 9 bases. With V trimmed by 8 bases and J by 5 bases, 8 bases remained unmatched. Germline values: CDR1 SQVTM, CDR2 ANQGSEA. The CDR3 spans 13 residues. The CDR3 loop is CSLAGQGEDTQYF. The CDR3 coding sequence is TGCAGCCTTGCGGGACAGGGTGAAGATACGCAGTATTTT.